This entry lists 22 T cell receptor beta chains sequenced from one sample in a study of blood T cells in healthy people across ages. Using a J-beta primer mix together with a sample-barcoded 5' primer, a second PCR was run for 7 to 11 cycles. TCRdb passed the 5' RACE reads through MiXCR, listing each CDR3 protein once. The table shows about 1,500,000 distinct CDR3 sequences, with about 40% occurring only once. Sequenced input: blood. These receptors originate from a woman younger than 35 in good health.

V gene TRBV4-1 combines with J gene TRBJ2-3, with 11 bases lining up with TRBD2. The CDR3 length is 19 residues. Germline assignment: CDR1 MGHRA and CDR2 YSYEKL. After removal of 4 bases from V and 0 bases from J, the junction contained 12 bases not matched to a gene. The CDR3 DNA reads TGCGCCAGCAGCCTTTACGGGACTAGCGGAGGCTCTAGCACAGATACGCAGTATTTT. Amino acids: CASSLYGTSGGSSTDTQYF.

In DNA, the CDR3 is TGCAGTGCTAGAAGGTCGACGGCGAACACCGGGGAGCTGTTTTTT. Translation: CSARRSTANTGELFF. This sequence joins TRBV20-1 and TRBJ2-2; D not certain. Germline CDR1 DFQATT, CDR2 SNEGSKA (reference sequence). V lost 2 bases, J lost 0 bases, and 10 bases lay in between. The CDR3 totals 15 residues.

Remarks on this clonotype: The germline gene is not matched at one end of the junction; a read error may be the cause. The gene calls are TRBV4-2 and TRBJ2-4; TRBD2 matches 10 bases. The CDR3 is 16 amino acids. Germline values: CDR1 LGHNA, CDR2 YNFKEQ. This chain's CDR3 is CVSSQAAGGTKNIQYF. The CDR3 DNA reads TGTGTCAGCAGCCAAGCAGCGGGAGGGACCAAAAACATTCAGTACTTC.

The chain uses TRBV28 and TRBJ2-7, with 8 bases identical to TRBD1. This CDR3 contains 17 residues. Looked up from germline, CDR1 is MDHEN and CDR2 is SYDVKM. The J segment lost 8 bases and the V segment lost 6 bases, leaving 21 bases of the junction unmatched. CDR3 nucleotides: TGTGCCAGCAGCCAACAAACCAGGGGGCTGTGGATATGGCAGCAGTACTTC. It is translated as CASSQQTRGLWIWQQYF.

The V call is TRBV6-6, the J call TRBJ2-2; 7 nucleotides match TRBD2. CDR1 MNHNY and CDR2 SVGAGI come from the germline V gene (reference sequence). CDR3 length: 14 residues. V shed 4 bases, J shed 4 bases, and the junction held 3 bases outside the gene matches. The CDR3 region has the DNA TGTGCCAGCAGTTTGGGGGAGGGCACCGGGGAGCTGTTTTTT. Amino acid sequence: CASSLGEGTGELFF.

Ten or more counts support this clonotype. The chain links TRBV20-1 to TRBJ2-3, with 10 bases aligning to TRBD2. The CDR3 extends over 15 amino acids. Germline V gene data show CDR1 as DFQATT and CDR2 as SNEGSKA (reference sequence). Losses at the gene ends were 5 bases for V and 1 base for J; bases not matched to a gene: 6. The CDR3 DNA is TGCAGTGCTCCGCCAGGGACTAGCGGCACAGATACGCAGTATTTT. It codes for CSAPPGTSGTDTQYF.

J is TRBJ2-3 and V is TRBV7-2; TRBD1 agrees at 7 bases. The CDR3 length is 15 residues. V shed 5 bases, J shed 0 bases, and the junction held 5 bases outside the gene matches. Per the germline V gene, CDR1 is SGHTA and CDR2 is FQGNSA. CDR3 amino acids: CASSGMTGSTDTQYF. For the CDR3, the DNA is TGTGCCAGCAGCGGGATGACAGGGAGCACAGATACGCAGTATTTT.

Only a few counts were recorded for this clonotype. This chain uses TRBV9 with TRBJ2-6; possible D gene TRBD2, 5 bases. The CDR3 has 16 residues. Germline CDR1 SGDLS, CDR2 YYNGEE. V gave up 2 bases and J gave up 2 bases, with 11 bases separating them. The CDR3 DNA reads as TGTGCCAGCAGCGTTCGACACGGGGCTGGGGCCAACGTCCTGACTTTC. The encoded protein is CASSVRHGAGANVLTF. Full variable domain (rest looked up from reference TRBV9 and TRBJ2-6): DSGVTQTPKHLITATGQRVTLRCSPRSGDLSVYWYQQSLDQGLQFLIQYYNGEERAKGNILERFSAQQFPDLHSELNLSSLELGDSALYFCASSVRHGAGANVLTFGAGSRLTVL.

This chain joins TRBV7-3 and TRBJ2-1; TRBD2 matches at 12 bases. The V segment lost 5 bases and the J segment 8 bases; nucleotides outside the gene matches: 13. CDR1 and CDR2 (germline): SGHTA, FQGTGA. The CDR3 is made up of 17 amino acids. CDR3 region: CASSPQSSGGVLDEQFF. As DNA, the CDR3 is TGTGCCAGCAGCCCACAATCTAGCGGGGGGGTTCTCGATGAGCAGTTCTTC.

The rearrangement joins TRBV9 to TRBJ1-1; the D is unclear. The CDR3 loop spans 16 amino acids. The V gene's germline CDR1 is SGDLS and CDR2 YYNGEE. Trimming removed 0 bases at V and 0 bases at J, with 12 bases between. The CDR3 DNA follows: TGTGCCAGCAGCGTAGACCCGGGTTCCATGAACACTGAAGCTTTCTTT. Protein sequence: CASSVDPGSMNTEAFF.

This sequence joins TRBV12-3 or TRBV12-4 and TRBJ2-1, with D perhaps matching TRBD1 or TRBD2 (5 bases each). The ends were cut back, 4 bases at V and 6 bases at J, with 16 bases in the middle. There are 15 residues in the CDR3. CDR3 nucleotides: TGTGCCAGCAGTTCCTTGGGGGAGATAGTCAATGAGCAGTTCTTC. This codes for CASSSLGEIVNEQFF.

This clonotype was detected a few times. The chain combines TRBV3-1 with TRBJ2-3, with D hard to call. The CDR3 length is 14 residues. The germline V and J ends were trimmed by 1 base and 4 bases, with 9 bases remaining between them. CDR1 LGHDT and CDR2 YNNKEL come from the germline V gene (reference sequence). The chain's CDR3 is CASSQGSAPDTQYF. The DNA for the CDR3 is TGTGCCAGCAGCCAAGGGTCGGCGCCAGATACGCAGTATTTT.

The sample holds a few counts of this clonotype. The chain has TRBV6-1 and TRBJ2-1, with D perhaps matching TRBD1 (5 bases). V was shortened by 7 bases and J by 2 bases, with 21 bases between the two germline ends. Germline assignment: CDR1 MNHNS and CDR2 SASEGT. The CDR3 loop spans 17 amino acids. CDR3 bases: TGTGCCAGCAACCCGACCTCTTTGGGGCGTACCTACAATGAGCAGTTCTTC. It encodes CASNPTSLGRTYNEQFF.

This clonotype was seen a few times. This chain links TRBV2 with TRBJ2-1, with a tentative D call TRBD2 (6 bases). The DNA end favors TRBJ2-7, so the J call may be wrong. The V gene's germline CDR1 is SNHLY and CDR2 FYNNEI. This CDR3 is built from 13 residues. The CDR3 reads CASSGGPYNEQYF. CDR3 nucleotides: TGTGCCAGCAGCGGGGGTCCCTACAATGAGCAGTACTTC.

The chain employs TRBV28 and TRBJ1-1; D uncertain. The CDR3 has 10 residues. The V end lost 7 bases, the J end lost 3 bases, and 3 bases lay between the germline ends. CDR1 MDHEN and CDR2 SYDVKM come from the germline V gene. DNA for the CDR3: TGTGCCAGCAAACACACTGAAGCTTTCTTT. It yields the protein CASKHTEAFF.

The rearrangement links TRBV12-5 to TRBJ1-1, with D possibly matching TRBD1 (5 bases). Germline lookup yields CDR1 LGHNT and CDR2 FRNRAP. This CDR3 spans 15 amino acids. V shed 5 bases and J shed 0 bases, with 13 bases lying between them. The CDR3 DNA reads TGTGCTAGTGGTACAGAAAGACAGCTGAACACTGAAGCTTTCTTT. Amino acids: CASGTERQLNTEAFF.

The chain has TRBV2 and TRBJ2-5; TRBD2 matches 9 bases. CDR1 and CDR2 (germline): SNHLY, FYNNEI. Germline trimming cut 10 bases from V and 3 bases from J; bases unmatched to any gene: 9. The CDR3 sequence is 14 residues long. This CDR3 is CAISAAGGKETQYF. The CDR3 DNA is TGTGCCATCTCCGCTGCGGGGGGGAAAGAGACCCAGTACTTC. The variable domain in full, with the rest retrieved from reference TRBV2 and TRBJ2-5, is EPEVTQTPSHQVTQMGQEVILRCVPISNHLYFYWYRQILGQKVEFLVSFYNNEISEKSEIFDDQFSVERPDGSNFTLKIRSTKLEDSAMYFCAISAAGGKETQYFGPGTRLLVL.

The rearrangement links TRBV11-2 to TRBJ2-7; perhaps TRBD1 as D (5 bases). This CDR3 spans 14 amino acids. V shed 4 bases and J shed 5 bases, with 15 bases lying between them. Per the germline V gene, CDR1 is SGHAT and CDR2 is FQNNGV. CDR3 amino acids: CASSSLVGHNEQYF. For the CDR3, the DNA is TGTGCCAGCAGCTCTCTCGTAGGACACAACGAGCAGTACTTC. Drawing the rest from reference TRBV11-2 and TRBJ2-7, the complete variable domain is EAGVAQSPRYKIIEKRQSVAFWCNPISGHATLYWYQQILGQGPKLLIQFQNNGVVDDSQLPKDRFSAERLKGVDSTLKIQPAKLEDSAVYLCASSSLVGHNEQYFGPGTRLTVT.

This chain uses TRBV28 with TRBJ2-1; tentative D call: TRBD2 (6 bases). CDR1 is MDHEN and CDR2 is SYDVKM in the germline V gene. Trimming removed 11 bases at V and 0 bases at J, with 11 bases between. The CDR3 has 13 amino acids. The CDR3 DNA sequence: TGTGCCTGTGGGGGGAGCTCCTACAATGAGCAGTTCTTC. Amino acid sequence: CACGGSSYNEQFF. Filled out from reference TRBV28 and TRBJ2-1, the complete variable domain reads DVKVTQSSRYLVKRTGEKVFLECVQDMDHENMFWYRQDPGLGLRLIYFSYDVKMKEKGDIPEGYSVSREKKERFSLILESASTNQTSMYLCACGGSSYNEQFFGPGTRLTVL.

The CDR3 DNA is TGCAGTGTCCGTGACGGAAATCAGCCCCAGCATTTT. Protein product: CSVRDGNQPQHF. The V and J genes are TRBV20-1 and TRBJ1-5; no definite D call. Germline V gene data show CDR1 as DFQATT and CDR2 as SNEGSKA (reference sequence). This CDR3 is built from 12 residues. Deletions cut 7 bases from V and 4 bases from J, with 11 bases between.

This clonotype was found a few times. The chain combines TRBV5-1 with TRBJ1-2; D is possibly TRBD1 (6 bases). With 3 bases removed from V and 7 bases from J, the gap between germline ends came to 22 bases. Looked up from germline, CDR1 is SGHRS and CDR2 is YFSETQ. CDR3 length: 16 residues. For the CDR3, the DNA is TGCGCCAGCAGCTCCTCCAGGACAGAGGGTCTCTTTGGCTACACCTTC. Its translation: CASSSSRTEGLFGYTF.

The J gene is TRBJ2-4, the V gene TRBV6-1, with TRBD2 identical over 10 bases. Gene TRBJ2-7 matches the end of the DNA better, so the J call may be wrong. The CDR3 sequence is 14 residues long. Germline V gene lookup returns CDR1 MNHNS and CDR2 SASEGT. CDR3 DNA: TGTGCCAGCAGTGACTCTCTAGCGGGAGACGAGCAGTACTTC. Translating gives CASSDSLAGDEQYF.